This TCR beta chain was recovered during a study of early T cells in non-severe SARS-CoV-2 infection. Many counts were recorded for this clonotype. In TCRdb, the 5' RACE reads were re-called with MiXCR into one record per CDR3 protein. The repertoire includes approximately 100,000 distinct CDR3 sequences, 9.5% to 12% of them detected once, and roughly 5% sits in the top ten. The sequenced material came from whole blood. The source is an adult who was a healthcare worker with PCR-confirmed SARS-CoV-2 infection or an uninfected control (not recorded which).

CDR3 DNA sequence: TGTGCCAGCAGCCAACGTGGAGTTAACACTGAAGCTTTCTTT. Its translation is CASSQRGVNTEAFF. The chain is built from TRBV2 and TRBJ1-1, with no clear D. This CDR3 spans 14 amino acids. CDR1 and CDR2 (germline): SNHLY, FYNNEI. The V end was cut by 6 bases, the J end by 2 bases, with 13 bases between.